The next 10 T cell receptor beta chains were all read from a single sample in a study of tumor-infiltrating lymphocytes in primary liver carcinoma. With about 470 ng total RNA as template and a constant-region primer, TCR beta cDNA was made. A slightly modified ARM-PCR protocol with three nested multiplex PCR rounds produced these TCR beta libraries. Researchers ran the first two PCR rounds for roughly 11 cycles each with TRBV1-TRBV30 forward primers and a C-beta reverse primer. MiXCR, applied by TCRdb to the multiplex PCR reads, yields one record per CDR3 protein. This sample has 330,000 or so distinct CDR3 sequences; 65% occur once, and the top ten carry about 6%. Germline DNA was extracted alongside blood RNA, which was obtained from unsorted whole blood. Sequencing used peripheral blood. The receptors come from a man between 35 and 55 years old with primary liver carcinoma and hepatitis B virus infection.

Comment on this clonotype: Here the CDR3 omits its conserved ending phenylalanine or tryptophan, so a read error is the likely source. The DNA is left out, because the CDR3 cannot be placed on it with certainty; the CDR3 is given as TCRdb lists it. The rearrangement links TRBV14 to TRBJ2-7; the DNA was not used to check the table's D call, TRBD1. Per the germline V gene, CDR1 is SGHDN and CDR2 is FVKESK. The CDR3 is 16 residues long, counting both termini. The CDR3 is CASSRRGETGFHEQYS.

This clonotype appeared many times. The chain couples TRBV4-1 to TRBJ1-1; 8 bases map to TRBD1. The germline gives CDR1 MGHRA, CDR2 YSYEKL. The CDR3 spans 14 residues. With 3 bases clipped from V and 8 bases from J, the junction kept 8 bases outside the gene matches. CDR3 sequence reads: CASSQADRVSEAFF. CDR3 DNA sequence: TGCGCCAGCAGCCAGGCGGACAGGGTCTCCGAAGCTTTCTTT.

This clonotype was detected only once. The chain joins TRBV12-3 or TRBV12-4 to TRBJ2-7; D is unclear. This CDR3 has 12 residues. V gave up 6 bases and J gave up 9 bases, with 15 bases separating them. The CDR3 DNA is TGTGCCAGCAGCTTCAATAAGGGTGGGCAGTACTTC. Its protein product is CASSFNKGGQYF.

Notes on this clonotype: This could be a read error, since a much larger clone is one nucleotide away. V usage is TRBV7-9 and J usage is TRBJ1-3; TRBD1 is a possible D gene (6 bases). The germline V gene has CDR1 SEHNR and CDR2 FQNEAQ (reference sequence). Trimming removed 7 bases at V and 3 bases at J, with 13 bases between. The CDR3 runs to 14 residues. This chain's CDR3 is CASNLGADGNTIYF. In DNA form, the CDR3 reads TGTGCCAGCAACTTGGGGGCGGATGGAAACACCATATATTTT.

This sequence joins TRBV6-2 or TRBV6-3 and TRBJ1-5, with TRBD1 as a possible D gene (5 bases). The CDR3 loop spans 14 amino acids. CDR1 is MNHEY, CDR2 SVGEGT, per germline. The CDR3 is CPSKRTMSNQPQHF. The CDR3 DNA sequence: TGTCCAAGCAAGAGGACAATGAGCAATCAGCCCCAGCATTTT.

This clonotype was counted at least ten times. The rearrangement uses TRBV12-3 or TRBV12-4 and TRBJ2-3; D unclear. This CDR3 has 19 residues. V dropped 1 base and J dropped 0 bases, with 20 bases sitting between them. The CDR3 nucleotides read TGTGCCAGCAGTTTAGACCCCCCGGGCGGAACCTTTAGCACAGATACGCAGTATTTT. Its protein product is CASSLDPPGGTFSTDTQYF.

To note about this clonotype: Possible read error: a much larger clone is one base away. The chain links TRBV6-2 or TRBV6-3 to TRBJ2-1, with TRBD2 identical over 11 bases. CDR3 length: 14 residues. Germline V lookup: CDR1 MNHEY, CDR2 SVGEGT. V was pared by 8 bases and J by 8 bases, with 8 bases of the junction left unmatched. Here the CDR3 reads CASELAGVEDEQFF. The CDR3 DNA follows: TGTGCCAGCGAACTAGCGGGAGTGGAAGATGAGCAGTTCTTC.

This clonotype has only one observation. CDR3 sequence (DNA): TGTGCCAGCAGTTTGGTTGTCGGCGGCGGCGGAGAGACCCAGTACTTC. Its translation: CASSLVVGGGGETQYF. The chain employs TRBV28 and TRBJ2-5; the D is unclear. V was clipped by 3 bases and J by 4 bases, with 18 bases between them. Per the germline V gene, CDR1 is MDHEN and CDR2 is SYDVKM. The CDR3 spans 16 residues.

The chain is built from TRBV11-2 and TRBJ2-7; D is possibly TRBD1 (5 bases). Looked up from germline, CDR1 is SGHAT and CDR2 is FQNNGV. The CDR3 is 16 amino acids. The V end was cut by 1 base, the J end by 4 bases, with 17 bases between. The CDR3 nucleotides read TGTGCCAGCAGCTTAGTACAGGCGGAAGGTAAATACGAGCAGTACTTC. Translated: CASSLVQAEGKYEQYF. The full variable domain, rest sourced from reference TRBV11-2 and TRBJ2-7, is EAGVAQSPRYKIIEKRQSVAFWCNPISGHATLYWYQQILGQGPKLLIQFQNNGVVDDSQLPKDRFSAERLKGVDSTLKIQPAKLEDSAVYLCASSLVQAEGKYEQYFGPGTRLTVT.

About this clonotype: A much larger clone differs from this one at a single base, so this may be a read error. V and J are TRBV6-6 and TRBJ2-1; TRBD2 agrees at 10 bases. The CDR3 is 16 amino acids. Germline V gene lookup returns CDR1 MNHNY and CDR2 SVGAGI (reference sequence). Losses at the gene ends were 4 bases for V and 8 bases for J; bases not matched to a gene: 11. The CDR3 DNA reads TGTGCCAGCAGTTCGATTTCTAGCGGGAGAGGGTATGAGCAGTTCTTC. It translates to CASSSISSGRGYEQFF.